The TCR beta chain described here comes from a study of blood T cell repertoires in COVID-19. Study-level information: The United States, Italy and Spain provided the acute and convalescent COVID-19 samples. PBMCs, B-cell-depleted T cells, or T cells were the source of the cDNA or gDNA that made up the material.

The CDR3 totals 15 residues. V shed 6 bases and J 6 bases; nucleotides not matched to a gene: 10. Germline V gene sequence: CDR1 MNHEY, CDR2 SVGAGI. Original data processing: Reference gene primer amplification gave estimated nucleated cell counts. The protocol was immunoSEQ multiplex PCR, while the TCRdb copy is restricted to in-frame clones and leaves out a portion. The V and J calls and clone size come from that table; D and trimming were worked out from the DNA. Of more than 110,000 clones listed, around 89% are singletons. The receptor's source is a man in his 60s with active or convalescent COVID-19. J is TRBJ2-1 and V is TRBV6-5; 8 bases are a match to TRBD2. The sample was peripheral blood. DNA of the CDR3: TGTGCCAGCAGAACTTCATTAGCGGGATCCAATGAGCAGTTCTTC. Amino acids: CASRTSLAGSNEQFF.